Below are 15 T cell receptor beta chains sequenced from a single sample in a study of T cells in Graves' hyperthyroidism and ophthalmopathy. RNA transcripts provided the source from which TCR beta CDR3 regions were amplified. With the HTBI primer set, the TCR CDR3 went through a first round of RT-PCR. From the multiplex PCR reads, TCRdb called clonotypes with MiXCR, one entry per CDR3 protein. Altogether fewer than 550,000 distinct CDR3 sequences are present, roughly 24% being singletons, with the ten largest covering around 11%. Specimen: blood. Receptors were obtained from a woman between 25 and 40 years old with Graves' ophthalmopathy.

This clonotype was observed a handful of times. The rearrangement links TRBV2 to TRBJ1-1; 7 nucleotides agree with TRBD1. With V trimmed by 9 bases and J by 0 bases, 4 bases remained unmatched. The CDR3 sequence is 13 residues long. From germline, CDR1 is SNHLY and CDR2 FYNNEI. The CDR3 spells CASQGEMNTEAFF. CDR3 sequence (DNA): TGTGCCAGTCAGGGGGAGATGAACACTGAAGCTTTCTTT.

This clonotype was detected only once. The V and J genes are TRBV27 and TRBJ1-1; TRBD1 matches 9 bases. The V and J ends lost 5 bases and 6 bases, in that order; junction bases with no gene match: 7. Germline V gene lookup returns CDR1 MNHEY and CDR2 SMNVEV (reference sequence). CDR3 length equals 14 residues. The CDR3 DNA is TGTGCCAGCAGTCCGGGACAGGGTGACTCTGAAGCTTTCTTT. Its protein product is CASSPGQGDSEAFF.

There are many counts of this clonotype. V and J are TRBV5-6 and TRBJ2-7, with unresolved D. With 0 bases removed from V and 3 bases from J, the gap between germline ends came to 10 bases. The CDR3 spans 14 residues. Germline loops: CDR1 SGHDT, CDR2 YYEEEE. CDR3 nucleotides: TGTGCCAGCAGCTTGGGCCCACTGGGCTACGAGCAGTACTTC. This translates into CASSLGPLGYEQYF.

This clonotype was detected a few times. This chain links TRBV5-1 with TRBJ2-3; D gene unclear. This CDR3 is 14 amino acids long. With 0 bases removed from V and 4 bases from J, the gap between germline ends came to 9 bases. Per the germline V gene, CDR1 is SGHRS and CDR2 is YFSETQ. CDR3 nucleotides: TGCGCCAGCAGCTTGGAGGGCTTAGCAGATACGCAGTATTTT. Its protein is CASSLEGLADTQYF.

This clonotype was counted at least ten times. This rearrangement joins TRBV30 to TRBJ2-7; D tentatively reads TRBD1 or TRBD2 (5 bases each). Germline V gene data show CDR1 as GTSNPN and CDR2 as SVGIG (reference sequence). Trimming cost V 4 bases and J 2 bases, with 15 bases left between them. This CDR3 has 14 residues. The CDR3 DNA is TGTGCCTGGAAGGGCGCAGGGCGGGCCTACGAGCAGTACTTC. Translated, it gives CAWKGAGRAYEQYF. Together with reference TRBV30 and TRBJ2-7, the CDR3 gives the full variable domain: SQTIHQWPATLVQPVGSPLSLECTVEGTSNPNLYWYRQAAGRGLQLLFYSVGIGQISSEVPQNLSASRPQDRQFILSSKKLLLSDSGFYLCAWKGAGRAYEQYFGPGTRLTVT.

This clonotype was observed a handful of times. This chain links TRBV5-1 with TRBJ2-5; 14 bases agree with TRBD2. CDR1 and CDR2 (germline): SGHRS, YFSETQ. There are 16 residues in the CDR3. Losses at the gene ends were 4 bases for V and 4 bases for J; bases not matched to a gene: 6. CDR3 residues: CASSAGTSGGLETQYF. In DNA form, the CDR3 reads TGCGCCAGCAGCGCCGGGACTAGCGGGGGATTAGAGACCCAGTACTTC.

CDR3 residues: CAWRGNSNQPQHF. Here the CDR3 DNA reads TGTGCCTGGAGGGGTAATAGCAATCAGCCCCAGCATTTT. The rearrangement links TRBV30 to TRBJ1-5; D is uncertain. The germline V and J ends were trimmed by 3 bases and 0 bases, with 6 bases remaining between them. CDR3 size: 13 residues. Germline CDR1 is GTSNPN and CDR2 is SVGIG (reference sequence).

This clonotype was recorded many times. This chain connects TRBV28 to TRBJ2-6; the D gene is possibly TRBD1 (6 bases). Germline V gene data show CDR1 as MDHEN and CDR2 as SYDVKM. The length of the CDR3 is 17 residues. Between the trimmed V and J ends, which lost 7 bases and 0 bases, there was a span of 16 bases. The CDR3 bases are TGTGCCAGCAAGACACAGGGTCCCTTCTCTGGGGCCAACGTCCTGACTTTC. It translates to CASKTQGPFSGANVLTF.

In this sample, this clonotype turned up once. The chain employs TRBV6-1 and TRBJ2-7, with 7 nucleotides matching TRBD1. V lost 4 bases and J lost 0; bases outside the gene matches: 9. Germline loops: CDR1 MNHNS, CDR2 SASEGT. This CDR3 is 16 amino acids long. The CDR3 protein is CASSARGQSSSYEQYF. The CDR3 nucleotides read TGTGCCAGCAGTGCAAGGGGGCAGTCGAGCTCCTACGAGCAGTACTTC.

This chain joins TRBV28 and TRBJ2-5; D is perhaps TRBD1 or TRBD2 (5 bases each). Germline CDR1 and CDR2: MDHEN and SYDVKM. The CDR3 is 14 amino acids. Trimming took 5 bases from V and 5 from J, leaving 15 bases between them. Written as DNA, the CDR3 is TGTGCCAGCAGTGATAGGGACGGGTGGGAGACCCAGTACTTC. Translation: CASSDRDGWETQYF.

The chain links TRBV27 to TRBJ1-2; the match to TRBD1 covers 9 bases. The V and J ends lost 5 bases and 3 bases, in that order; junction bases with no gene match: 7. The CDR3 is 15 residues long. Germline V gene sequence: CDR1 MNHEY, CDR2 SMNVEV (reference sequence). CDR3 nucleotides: TGTGCCAGCAGTCACGGAACAGGGGGCTACTATGGCTACACCTTC. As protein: CASSHGTGGYYGYTF.

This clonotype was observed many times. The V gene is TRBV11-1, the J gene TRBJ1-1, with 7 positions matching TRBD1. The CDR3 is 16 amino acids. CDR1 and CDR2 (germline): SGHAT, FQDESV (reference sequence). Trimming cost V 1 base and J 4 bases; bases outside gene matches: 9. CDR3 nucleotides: TGTGCCAGCAGCTTAGGGGAGACAGGGTGGCGCACTGAAGCTTTCTTT. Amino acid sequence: CASSLGETGWRTEAFF.

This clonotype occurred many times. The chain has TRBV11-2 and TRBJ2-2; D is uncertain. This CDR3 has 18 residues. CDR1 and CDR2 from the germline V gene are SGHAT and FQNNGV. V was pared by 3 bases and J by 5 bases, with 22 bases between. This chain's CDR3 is CASSLELRSSEGTGELFF. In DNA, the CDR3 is TGTGCCAGCAGCTTGGAGCTCAGGTCATCAGAAGGGACCGGGGAGCTGTTTTTT.

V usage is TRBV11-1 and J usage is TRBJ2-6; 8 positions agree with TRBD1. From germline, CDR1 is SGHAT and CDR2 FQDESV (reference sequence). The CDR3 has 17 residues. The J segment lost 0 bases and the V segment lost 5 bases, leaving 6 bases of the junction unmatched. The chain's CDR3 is CASSPRTGYSGANVLTF. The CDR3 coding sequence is TGTGCCAGCAGCCCCAGGACAGGGTACTCTGGGGCCAACGTCCTGACTTTC.

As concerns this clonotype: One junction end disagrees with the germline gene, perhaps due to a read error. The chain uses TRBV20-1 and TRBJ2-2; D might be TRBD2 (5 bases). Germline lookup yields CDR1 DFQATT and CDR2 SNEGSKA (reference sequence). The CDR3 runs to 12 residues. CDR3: CSASPKAGELVF. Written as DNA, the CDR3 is TGCAGTGCTAGCCCAAAGGCCGGGGAGCTGGTTTTT.